Included here is one TCR beta chain sequence, with context. CDR3 length equals 13 residues. Germline V CDR1 and CDR2: SEHNR, FQNEAQ (reference sequence). V was trimmed by 7 bases and J by 0 bases, leaving 8 bases between them. TCRdb itself ran the 5' RACE reads through MiXCR, one entry per CDR3 protein. The table shows about 67,000 distinct CDR3 sequences, with approximately 10% occurring only once. The data belong to a study of early T cells in non-severe SARS-CoV-2 infection. Material: whole blood. This clonotype originated in an adult who was a healthcare worker with PCR-confirmed SARS-CoV-2 infection or an uninfected control (not recorded which). The rearrangement uses TRBV7-9 and TRBJ2-3; no clear D gene. CDR3 amino acids: CASTLGSTDTQYF. CDR3 nucleotides: TGTGCCAGCACCCTCGGCAGCACAGATACGCAGTATTTT.